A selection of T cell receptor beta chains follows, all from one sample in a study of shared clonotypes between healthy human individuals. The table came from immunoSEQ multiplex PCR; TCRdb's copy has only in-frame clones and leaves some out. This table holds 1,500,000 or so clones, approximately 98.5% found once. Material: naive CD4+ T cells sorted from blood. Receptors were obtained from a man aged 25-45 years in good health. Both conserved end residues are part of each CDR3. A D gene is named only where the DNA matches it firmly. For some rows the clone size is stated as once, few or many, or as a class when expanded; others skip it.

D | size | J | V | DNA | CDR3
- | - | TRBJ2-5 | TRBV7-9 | TGTGCCAGCAGCTTAGCAGTGGTAGGAGAGACCCAGTACTTC | CASSLAVVGETQYF
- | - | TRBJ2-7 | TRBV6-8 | TGTGCCAGCCGTCAAGACAGCTACGAGCAGTACTTC | CASRQDSYEQYF
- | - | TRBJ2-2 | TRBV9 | TGTGCCAGCAGCGTAACTAGGGGGGAGCTGTTTTTT | CASSVTRGELFF
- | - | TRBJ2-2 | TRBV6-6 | TGTGCCAGCAGTTTACAGGCCGGGGAGCTGTTTTTT | CASSLQAGELFF
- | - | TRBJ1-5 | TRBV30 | TGTGCCTGGAGCGGAGGAAACCCCATATCGCCCCAGCATTTT | CAWSGGNPISPQHF
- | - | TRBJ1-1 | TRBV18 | TGTGCCAGCTCACCACCGTTAGGGAACACTGAAGCTTTCTTT | CASSPPLGNTEAFF
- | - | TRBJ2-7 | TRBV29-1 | TGCAGCTCTAGGTGGGGCTACGAGCAGTACTTC | CSSRWGYEQYF
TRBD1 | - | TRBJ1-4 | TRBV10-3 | TGTGCCATCAGCCCGGACAGGTCGAATGAAAAACTGTTTTTT | CAISPDRSNEKLFF
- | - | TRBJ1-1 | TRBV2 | TGTGCCAGCATATTGGAGAACACTGAAGCTTTCTTT | CASILENTEAFF
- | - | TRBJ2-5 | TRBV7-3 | TGTGCCAGCAGCTCCGGGACCATTAAAGAGACCCAGTACTTC | CASSSGTIKETQYF
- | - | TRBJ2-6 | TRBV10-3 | TGTGCCATCAGTGACAAGTCCGGGGCCAACGTCCTGACTTTC | CAISDKSGANVLTF
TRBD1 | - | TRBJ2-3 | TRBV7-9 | TGTGCCAGCAGTTCACAGGGGGCAGATACGCAGTATTTT | CASSSQGADTQYF
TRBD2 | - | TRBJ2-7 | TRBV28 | TGTGCCAGCAGTTTAACACGGAGCGGGGCCTACGAGCAGTACTTC | CASSLTRSGAYEQYF
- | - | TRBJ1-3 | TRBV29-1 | TGCAGCGGGTTGGCGCAATTGCGCTCTGGAAACACCATATATTTT | CSGLAQLRSGNTIYF
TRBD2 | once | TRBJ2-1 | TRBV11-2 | TGTGCCAGCAGCCTCGGGACTAGCGGCTACAATGAGCAGTTCTTC | CASSLGTSGYNEQFF
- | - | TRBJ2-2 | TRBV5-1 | TGCGCCAGCAGGGGCGGCACGAACACCGGGGAGCTGTTTTTT | CASRGGTNTGELFF
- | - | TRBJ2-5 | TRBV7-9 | TGTGCCAGCACCCTACAAGTCCAAGAGACCCAGTACTTC | CASTLQVQETQYF
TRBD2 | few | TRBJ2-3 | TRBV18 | TGTGCCAGCTCACCGACTAGCGGGACCACAGATACGCAGTATTTT | CASSPTSGTTDTQYF
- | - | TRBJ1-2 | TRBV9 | TGTGCCAGCAGCGTAGACCCGGTGGGCTATGGCTACACCTTC | CASSVDPVGYGYTF
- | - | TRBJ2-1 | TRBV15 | TGTGCCACCAGCAGAGCTCGGGGGACCTACAATGAGCAGTTCTTC | CATSRARGTYNEQFF
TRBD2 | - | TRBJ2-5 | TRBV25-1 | TGTGCCAGCAGTGAATTGTTAGCGGGAACCCAGTACTTC | CASSELLAGTQYF
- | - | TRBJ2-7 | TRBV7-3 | TGTGCCAGCAGCAGACCCCTTGCCAGGGGCAACGAGCAGTACTTC | CASSRPLARGNEQYF
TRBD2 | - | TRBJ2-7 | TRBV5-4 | TGTGCCAGCAGCCGGGGACTAGCGGGAGCTCAACGCGGCGAGCAGTACTTC | CASSRGLAGAQRGEQYF
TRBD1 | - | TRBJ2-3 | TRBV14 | TGTGCCAGCAGCCAATACCCCGTCCGTCGGCGGGACAGGGGAGATACGCAGTATTTT | CASSQYPVRRRDRGDTQYF
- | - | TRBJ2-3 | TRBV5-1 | TGCGCCAGCAGCTTAGGACAAATCACAGATACGCAGTATTTT | CASSLGQITDTQYF
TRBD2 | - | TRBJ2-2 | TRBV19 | TGTGCCAGTAGTTTCACTAGCGGGAGTGGTGGCACCGGGGAGCTGTTTTTT | CASSFTSGSGGTGELFF
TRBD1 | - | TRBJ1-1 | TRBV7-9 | TGTGCCAGCAGCGCTCCGCAGGGGGCGAACACTGAAGCTTTCTTT | CASSAPQGANTEAFF
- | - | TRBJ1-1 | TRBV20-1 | TGCAGTGCTATAGGGGGCACTGAAGCTTTCTTT | CSAIGGTEAFF
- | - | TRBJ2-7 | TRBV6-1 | TGTGCCAGCAGTCGGGAGAGCTCCTACGAGCAGTACTTC | CASSRESSYEQYF
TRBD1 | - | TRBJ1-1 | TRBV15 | TGTGCCACCAGCAGGACAGGGGGCAGGACTGAAGCTTTCTTT | CATSRTGGRTEAFF
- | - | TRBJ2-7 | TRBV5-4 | TGTGCCAGCAGCCTGACAGGTAACTACGAGCAGTACTTC | CASSLTGNYEQYF
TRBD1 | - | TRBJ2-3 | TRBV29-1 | TGCAGCGTGACAGGGTCCCCAAGCACAGATACGCAGTATTTT | CSVTGSPSTDTQYF
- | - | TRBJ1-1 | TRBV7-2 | TGTGCCAGCAGCCCCCACACCGGGATGAGCACTGAAGCTTTCTTT | CASSPHTGMSTEAFF
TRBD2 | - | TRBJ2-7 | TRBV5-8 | TGTGCCAGCAGCTTGGGGGACCGCTTGAGCGGGGCTGCCTACGAGCAGTACTTC | CASSLGDRLSGAAYEQYF
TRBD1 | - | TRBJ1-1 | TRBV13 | TGTGCCAGCAGCTTGCCTACAGGGGGCAGGGAAGCTTTCTTT | CASSLPTGGREAFF
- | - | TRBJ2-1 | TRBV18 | TGTGCCAGCTCACGTGGCGGGCCCGGTGGTGGCTACAATGAGCAGTTCTTC | CASSRGGPGGGYNEQFF
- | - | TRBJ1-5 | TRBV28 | TGTGCCAGCAGTTTCCCAGGAAGGGATCAGCCCCAGCATTTT | CASSFPGRDQPQHF
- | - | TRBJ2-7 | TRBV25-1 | TGTGCCAGCAGTGACATGAGAGGGCACTACGAGCAGTACTTC | CASSDMRGHYEQYF
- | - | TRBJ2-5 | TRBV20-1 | TGCAGTGCTACTGTTCAAGAGACCCAGTACTTC | CSATVQETQYF
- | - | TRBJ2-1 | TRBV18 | TGTGCCAGCTCACCATCGACAGGCCTCAAGCAGTTCTTC | CASSPSTGLKQFF
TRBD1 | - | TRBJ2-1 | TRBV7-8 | TGTGCCAGCAGCTCCCGACAGGGGGCGCGAAATGAGCAGTTCTTC | CASSSRQGARNEQFF
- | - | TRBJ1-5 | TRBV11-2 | TGTGCCAGCAGTAAAAGTTCTCGGGGGGCTTATCAGCCCCAGCATTTT | CASSKSSRGAYQPQHF
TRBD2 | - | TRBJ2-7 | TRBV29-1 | TGCAGCGTTATAGGAGGCGGGAGCCTCTACGAGCAGTACTTC | CSVIGGGSLYEQYF
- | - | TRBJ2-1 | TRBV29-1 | TGCAGCGTCCCACCGGACGAAAGCTCCTACAATGAGCAGTTCTTC | CSVPPDESSYNEQFF
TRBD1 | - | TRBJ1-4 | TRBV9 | TGTGCCAGCAGCGTAGCAACAGGGGCTTGGGAAAAACTGTTTTTT | CASSVATGAWEKLFF
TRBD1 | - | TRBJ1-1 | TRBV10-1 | TGCGCCAGCAGTGCGAACCAGGGGGTCGGCGACACTGAAGCTTTCTTT | CASSANQGVGDTEAFF
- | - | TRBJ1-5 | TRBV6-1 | TGTGCCAGCAGTGATAAAGGGGGCAATCAGCCCCAGCATTTT | CASSDKGGNQPQHF
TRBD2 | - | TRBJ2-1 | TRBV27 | TGTGCCAGCTCGGGGCTAGCGGGGCCCTACAATGAGCAGTTCTTC | CASSGLAGPYNEQFF
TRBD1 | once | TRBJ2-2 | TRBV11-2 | TGTGCCAGCAGCTGGACAGGGGGCAGCGGGGAGCTGTTTTTT | CASSWTGGSGELFF
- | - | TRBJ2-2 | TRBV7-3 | TGTGCCAGCAGCTCACGAAACACCGGGGAGCTGTTTTTT | CASSSRNTGELFF
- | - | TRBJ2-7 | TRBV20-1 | TGCAGTGCTCTGAAGTATCCCGAGCAGTACTTC | CSALKYPEQYF
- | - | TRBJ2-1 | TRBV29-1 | TGCAGCGTGAGTCGTACAGGGTTGCAGTTCTTC | CSVSRTGLQFF
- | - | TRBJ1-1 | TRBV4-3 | TGCGCCAGCAGCCAAGATCGGAACAGGGCCGCTGAAGCTTTCTTT | CASSQDRNRAAEAFF
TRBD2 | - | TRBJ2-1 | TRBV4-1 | TGCGCCAGCAGAAAACTAGCGGGAGGGGGAGATGAGCAGTTCTTC | CASRKLAGGGDEQFF
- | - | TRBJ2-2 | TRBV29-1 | TGCAGCGTTGATTCTAGCTACACCGGGGAGCTGTTTTTT | CSVDSSYTGELFF